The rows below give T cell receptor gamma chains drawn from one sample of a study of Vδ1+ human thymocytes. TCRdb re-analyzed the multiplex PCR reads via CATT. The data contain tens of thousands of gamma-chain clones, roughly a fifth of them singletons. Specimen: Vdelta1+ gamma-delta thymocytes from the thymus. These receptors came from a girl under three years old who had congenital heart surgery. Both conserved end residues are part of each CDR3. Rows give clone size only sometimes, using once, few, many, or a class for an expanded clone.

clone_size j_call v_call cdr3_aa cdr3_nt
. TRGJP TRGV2 CATWDGLEKIKVF TGTGCCACCTGGGACGGGCTAGAAAAAATCAAGGTATTT
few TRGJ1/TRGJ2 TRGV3 CATWDTDVVYKKLF TGTGCCACCTGGGACACTGACGTTGTATATAAGAAACTCTTT
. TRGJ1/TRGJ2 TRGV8 CATWDENVRPLKLF TGTGCCACCTGGGATGAGAACGTCCGTCCCTTGAAACTCTTT
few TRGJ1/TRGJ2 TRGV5 CATWASYYKKLF TGTGCCACCTGGGCGTCTTATTATAAGAAACTCTTT
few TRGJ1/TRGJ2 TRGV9 CALWEPFNYKKLF TGTGCCTTGTGGGAGCCCTTTAATTATAAGAAACTCTTT
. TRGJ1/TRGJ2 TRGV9 CALWELRTPPYYKKLF TGTGCCTTGTGGGAATTACGAACCCCCCCTTATTATAAGAAACTCTTT
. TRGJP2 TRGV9 CALWEVPGYWIKTF TGTGCCTTGTGGGAGGTGCCCGGATATTGGATCAAGACGTTT
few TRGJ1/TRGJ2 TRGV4 CATWLAPRYKKLF TGTGCCACCTGGCTGGCCCCCCGATATAAGAAACTCTTT
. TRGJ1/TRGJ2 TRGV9 CALRAKKLF TGTGCCTTGCGGGCCAAGAAACTCTTT
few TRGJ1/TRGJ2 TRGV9 CALWGSYKKLF TGTGCCTTGTGGGGATCTTATAAGAAACTCTTT
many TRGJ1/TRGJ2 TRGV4 CATWEDYYKKLF TGTGCCACCTGGGAAGATTATTATAAGAAACTCTTT
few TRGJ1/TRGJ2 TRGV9 CALWEVGKLF TGTGCCTTGTGGGAGGTAGGGAAACTCTTT
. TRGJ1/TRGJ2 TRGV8 CATWDMGGYKKLF TGTGCCACCTGGGATATGGGAGGTTATAAGAAACTCTTT
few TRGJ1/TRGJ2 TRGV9 CALWDLEDYKKLF TGTGCCTTGTGGGACCTGGAGGATTATAAGAAACTCTTT
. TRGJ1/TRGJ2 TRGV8 CAGRSGDKKLF TGTGCAGGAAGAAGTGGGGATAAGAAACTCTTT
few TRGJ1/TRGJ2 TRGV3 CATWDRREKLF TGTGCCACCTGGGACAGGCGTGAGAAACTCTTT
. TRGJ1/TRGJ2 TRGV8 CATWDRPWGYYKKLF TGTGCCACCTGGGACAGGCCTTGGGGATATTATAAGAAACTCTTT
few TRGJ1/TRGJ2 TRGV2 CATWDDREPLYKKLF TGTGCCACCTGGGACGACCGGGAGCCGCTGTATAAGAAACTCTTT
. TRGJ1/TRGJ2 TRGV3 CATWDRLGEYKKLF TGTGCCACCTGGGACAGGCTTGGGGAGTATAAGAAACTCTTT
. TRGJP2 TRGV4 CATWDGLGSDWIKTF TGTGCCACCTGGGATGGGCTTGGCAGTGATTGGATCAAGACGTTT
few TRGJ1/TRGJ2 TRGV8 CATWVYSNYYKKLF TGTGCCACCTGGGTCTATTCGAATTATTATAAGAAACTCTTT
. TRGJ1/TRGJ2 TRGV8 CATWDETNPSNYYKKLF TGTGCCACCTGGGACGAGACTAACCCTTCGAATTATTATAAGAAACTCTTT